These 10 T cell receptor beta chains were all obtained from the same sample, sequenced in a study of cytomegalovirus exposure and HLA in healthy donors. The PCR was carried out with 60 Vbeta primers and 13 Jbeta primers. The protocol was immunoSEQ multiplex PCR, while the TCRdb copy is restricted to in-frame clones and leaves out a portion. The sample totals about 88,000 clones; its top ten clones hold less than 7%. The sample was PBMCs. These receptors all come from a girl aged 10 to 17 in good health and CMV-seropositive.

The genes are TRBV11-2 and TRBJ1-2, with D possibly being TRBD1 (6 bases). Trimming shortened V by 5 bases and J by 2 bases, and 9 bases separated the two germline ends. Germline values: CDR1 SGHAT, CDR2 FQNNGV. CDR3 length: 13 amino acids. For the CDR3, the DNA is TGTGCCAGCAGCCAGGACAGAAACTATGGCTACACCTTC. Encoded protein: CASSQDRNYGYTF.

The chain couples TRBV7-9 to TRBJ2-2; possibly TRBD2 for D (5 bases). This CDR3 spans 13 amino acids. V was cut by 1 base and J by 5 bases, with 5 bases left in between. Germline lookup yields CDR1 SEHNR and CDR2 FQNEAQ (reference sequence). In DNA form, the CDR3 reads TGTGCCAGCAGCTTAGGAGGGACCGGGGAGCTGTTTTTT. The encoded protein is CASSLGGTGELFF. Looking up the rest from reference TRBV7-9 and TRBJ2-2 gives the full variable domain: DTGVSQNPRHKITKRGQNVTFRCDPISEHNRLYWYRQTLGQGPEFLTYFQNEAQLEKSRLLSDRFSAERPKGSFSTLEIQRTEQGDSAMYLCASSLGGTGELFFGEGSRLTVL.

A note on this clone: The junction shows a germline mismatch at one end, possibly a read error. The V gene is TRBV18, the J gene TRBJ2-1; 11 bases are a match to TRBD2. Germline-derived CDR1 and CDR2 are KGHSH and LQKENI. The CDR3 consists of 15 residues. This CDR3 reads CASSPPSGGFNKQFF. DNA for the CDR3: TGTGCCAGCTCACCCCCTAGCGGGGGGTTCAATAAGCAGTTCTTC.

CDR3 in DNA: TGTGCCAGCAGTGAGATTGAGGGAAATGGCTACACCTTC. It is translated as CASSEIEGNGYTF. The chain couples TRBV6-1 to TRBJ1-2; D is uncertain. Trimming left V 3 bases short and J 6 bases short, with 11 bases between. This CDR3 region has 13 residues. The germline V gene has CDR1 MNHNS and CDR2 SASEGT.

The chain combines TRBV2 with TRBJ1-1, with D tentatively TRBD1 (5 bases). Per the germline V gene, CDR1 is SNHLY and CDR2 is FYNNEI. This CDR3 has 12 amino acids. Trimming removed 4 bases at V and 6 bases at J, with 9 bases between. The CDR3 spells CASSAIGAEAFF. The CDR3 DNA sequence: TGTGCCAGCAGTGCGATAGGGGCTGAAGCTTTCTTT.

V usage is TRBV2 and J usage is TRBJ1-2; D gene uncertain. The CDR3 loop spans 12 amino acids. Trimming took 8 bases from V and 0 from J, leaving 7 bases between them. From germline, CDR1 is SNHLY and CDR2 FYNNEI. CDR3 sequence: CASGRANYGYTF. The CDR3 DNA is TGTGCCAGCGGGAGAGCTAACTATGGCTACACCTTC.

V usage is TRBV7-9 and J usage is TRBJ1-1; D is undetermined. The ends were cut back, 3 bases at V and 3 bases at J, with 11 bases in the middle. The CDR3 covers 14 residues. Per germline, CDR1 SEHNR and CDR2 FQNEAQ (reference sequence). This chain's CDR3 is CASSFGGRDTEAFF. The DNA for the CDR3 is TGTGCCAGCAGCTTTGGCGGGCGGGACACTGAAGCTTTCTTT.

The chain couples TRBV28 to TRBJ1-1; 7 positions match TRBD1. There are 19 residues in the CDR3. Germline CDR1 MDHEN, CDR2 SYDVKM. The ends lost 6 bases at V and 0 bases at J; junction bases unmatched: 19. CDR3 protein: CASSFKRDRDSRMNTEAFF. The CDR3 nucleotides are TGTGCCAGCAGCTTTAAACGCGACCGGGACAGCCGGATGAACACTGAAGCTTTCTTT.

The rearrangement uses TRBV7-9 and TRBJ1-1; D ambiguous. The germline CDR1 and CDR2 sequences are SEHNR and FQNEAQ (reference sequence). Trimming removed 1 base at V and 8 bases at J, with 11 bases between. The CDR3 has 13 amino acids. In DNA form, the CDR3 reads TGTGCCAGCAGCTTAGGAGGGAAGTCGGAAGCTTTCTTT. Its protein is CASSLGGKSEAFF.

V usage is TRBV25-1 and J usage is TRBJ2-3; unclear D gene. The CDR3 is made up of 15 amino acids. V lost 2 bases and J lost 3, with 12 bases in between. Germline assignment: CDR1 MGHDK and CDR2 SYGVNS. The CDR3 reads CASSEGRGETDTQYF. In DNA, the CDR3 is TGTGCCAGCAGTGAAGGCCGAGGAGAAACAGATACGCAGTATTTT.